The 30 T cell receptor beta chains in this list originate from one sample, sequenced in a study of CD8+ T cells in alopecia areata. The authors extracted RNA and reverse transcribed it into cDNA as the sequencing template. The protocol was immunoSEQ multiplex PCR, while the TCRdb copy is restricted to in-frame clones and leaves out a portion. The sample includes 120,000 or so clones, about 46% of them seen just once. Source material: NKG2D-low CD8+ T cells sorted from blood. The origin of the receptors is a human donor with alopecia areata.

This chain joins TRBV28 and TRBJ1-2; 7 bases are shared with TRBD1. Germline V gene sequence: CDR1 MDHEN, CDR2 SYDVKM. Trimming removed 3 bases from V and 10 bases from J; junction bases left unmatched: 8. CDR3 length equals 13 residues. The CDR3 here is CASSFGTVNVYTF. The CDR3 DNA reads as TGTGCCAGCAGTTTTGGGACAGTGAATGTCTACACCTTC.

This clone was detected only once. The V and J genes are TRBV9 and TRBJ2-7; 7 positions agree with TRBD2. CDR1 and CDR2 from the germline V gene are SGDLS and YYNGEE. The ends lost 2 bases at V and 2 bases at J; junction bases unmatched: 7. This CDR3 has 15 amino acids. The CDR3 bases are TGTGCCAGCAGCGTTGGCGGGAGCAACCCCTACGAGCAGTACTTC. It specifies CASSVGGSNPYEQYF.

This sequence joins TRBV29-1 and TRBJ2-5, with D perhaps being TRBD1 or TRBD2 (5 bases each). Trimming stripped 7 bases from V and 1 base from J, with 13 bases between. The CDR3 sequence is 13 residues long. The germline V gene has CDR1 SQVTM and CDR2 ANQGSEA. CDR3 region: CSALGTSQETQYF. The CDR3 nucleotides are TGCAGCGCCCTAGGGACGTCCCAAGAGACCCAGTACTTC.

The genes are TRBV28 and TRBJ2-7, with D perhaps matching TRBD1 (6 bases). The germline gives CDR1 MDHEN, CDR2 SYDVKM. Trimming pared 2 bases from V and 7 bases from J, leaving 12 bases between. The length of the CDR3 is 13 residues. CDR3 sequence (DNA): TGTGCCAGCAGTTTACAGGGGATTGGGGAGCAGTACTTC. Protein: CASSLQGIGEQYF.

The chain links TRBV27 to TRBJ2-1, with D possibly matching TRBD1 (5 bases). Deletions cut 1 base from V and 5 bases from J, with 12 bases between. CDR3 length: 15 residues. In germline, CDR1 is MNHEY, CDR2 SMNVEV (reference sequence). The chain's CDR3 is CASSLWHRQDNEQFF. The CDR3 DNA is TGTGCCAGCAGTTTATGGCACAGGCAAGACAATGAGCAGTTCTTC.

This clone was seen a handful of times. The chain employs TRBV29-1 and TRBJ2-7, with D perhaps matching TRBD1 (6 bases). Between the trimmed V and J ends, which lost 6 bases and 1 base, there was a span of 19 bases. CDR3 length equals 15 residues. Germline V lookup: CDR1 SQVTM, CDR2 ANQGSEA. The CDR3 nucleotides are TGCAGCGTCGAAAAGATCGAGACAGGATCCTACGAGCAGTACTTC. Residues: CSVEKIETGSYEQYF.

Turning to this clone: Other DNA sequences in this sample translate to the same CDR3. In DNA form, the CDR3 reads TGCAGCGTTGTGCTTACTGGAAACACCATATATTTT. The encoded protein is CSVVLTGNTIYF. The chain is built from TRBV29-1 and TRBJ1-3; D gene unclear. V gave up 4 bases and J gave up 2 bases, with 6 bases separating them. This CDR3 comprises 12 residues. Germline assignment: CDR1 SQVTM and CDR2 ANQGSEA.

This clone was seen only once. The rearrangement uses TRBV5-6 and TRBJ2-7; D is possibly TRBD1 or TRBD2 (5 bases each). V gave up 3 bases and J gave up 4 bases, with 17 bases separating them. Per the germline V gene, CDR1 is SGHDT and CDR2 is YYEEEE. This CDR3 comprises 15 residues. Written as DNA, the CDR3 is TGTGCCAGCAGCTGGGACGGAGCTGGGAGTTACGAGCAGTACTTC. It yields the protein CASSWDGAGSYEQYF.

V gene TRBV5-6 combines with J gene TRBJ2-4; 7 bases line up with TRBD2. V trimming: 3 bases; J trimming: 5 bases; junction bases outside the gene matches: 2. Germline V lookup: CDR1 SGHDT, CDR2 YYEEEE. The CDR3 runs to 13 residues. The CDR3 sequence is CASSWAGENIQYF. The CDR3 DNA is TGTGCCAGCAGCTGGGCGGGAGAAAACATTCAGTACTTC. Drawing the rest from reference TRBV5-6 and TRBJ2-4, the complete variable domain is DAGVTQSPTHLIKTRGQQVTLRCSPKSGHDTVSWYQQALGQGPQFIFQYYEEEERQRGNFPDRFSGHQFPNYSSELNVNALLLGDSALYLCASSWAGENIQYFGAGTRLSVL.

The V gene is TRBV2, the J gene TRBJ2-1; 11 bases agree with TRBD2. Germline CDR1 and CDR2: SNHLY and FYNNEI. J lost 6 bases, V lost 7 bases, and 14 bases had no gene match. The CDR3 has 17 residues. CDR3 in DNA: TGTGCCAGCAAAACTAGCGGGGGATCCCATAGGGGCAATGAGCAGTTCTTC. Translation: CASKTSGGSHRGNEQFF.

This clone was observed a handful of times. The rearrangement uses TRBV29-1 and TRBJ2-5; perhaps TRBD1 as D (6 bases). Trimming left V 4 bases short and J 4 bases short, with 10 bases between. The CDR3 totals 12 residues. Germline values: CDR1 SQVTM, CDR2 ANQGSEA. The DNA for the CDR3 is TGCAGCGTTGCAGGGGCGGGAGAGACCCAGTACTTC. It codes for CSVAGAGETQYF. The entire variable domain, with the rest obtained from reference TRBV29-1 and TRBJ2-5, is as follows: SAVISQKPSRDICQRGTSLTIQCQVDSQVTMMFWYRQQPGQSLTLIATANQGSEATYESGFVIDKFPISRPNLTFSTLTVSNMSPEDSSIYLCSVAGAGETQYFGPGTRLLVL.

This chain uses TRBV27 with TRBJ1-6; no definite D call. The CDR3 loop spans 14 amino acids. Per germline, CDR1 MNHEY and CDR2 SMNVEV (reference sequence). Deletions cut 7 bases from V and 9 bases from J, with 16 bases between. The CDR3 loop is CASTMSGVGSPLHF. The CDR3 region has the DNA TGTGCCAGCACCATGAGTGGGGTTGGTTCACCCCTCCACTTT.

In its sample, this clone was seen a few times. The rearrangement links TRBV29-1 to TRBJ1-1, with D possibly TRBD1 on 6 matching bases. With 6 bases removed from V and 1 base from J, the gap between germline ends came to 15 bases. Germline loops: CDR1 SQVTM, CDR2 ANQGSEA. The CDR3 loop spans 14 amino acids. The CDR3 sequence: CSVDLQGANTEAFF. CDR3 in DNA: TGCAGCGTGGACCTACAGGGCGCGAACACTGAAGCTTTCTTT. Based on the CDR3 plus reference TRBV29-1 and TRBJ1-1, the full variable domain is SAVISQKPSRDICQRGTSLTIQCQVDSQVTMMFWYRQQPGQSLTLIATANQGSEATYESGFVIDKFPISRPNLTFSTLTVSNMSPEDSSIYLCSVDLQGANTEAFFGQGTRLTVV.

This clone is a singleton in its sample. The rearrangement joins TRBV6-6 to TRBJ2-7, with 9 bases aligning to TRBD1. The CDR3 is 13 amino acids. Trimming removed 4 bases from V and 6 bases from J; junction bases left unmatched: 4. Germline V lookup: CDR1 MNHNY, CDR2 SVGAGI (reference sequence). CDR3 DNA sequence: TGTGCCAGCAGTTCGGACAGGGGCGGCGAGCAGTACTTC. As protein: CASSSDRGGEQYF.

The V call is TRBV29-1, the J call TRBJ2-7; TRBD1 is a possible D gene (5 bases). The CDR3 is 13 residues long. V was shortened by 3 bases and J by 3 bases, with 12 bases between the two germline ends. The germline V gene has CDR1 SQVTM and CDR2 ANQGSEA. The CDR3 loop reads CSVDLGQGYEQYF. In nucleotides, the CDR3 is TGCAGCGTTGACCTGGGCCAGGGCTACGAGCAGTACTTC.

This chain links TRBV29-1 with TRBJ2-5, with TRBD2 matching over 12 bases. CDR3 length equals 14 residues. Trimming removed 4 bases from V and 3 bases from J; junction bases left unmatched: 3. CDR1 and CDR2 (germline): SQVTM, ANQGSEA. The CDR3 sequence: CSVAASGGEETQYF. The CDR3 DNA reads TGCAGCGTTGCCGCTAGCGGGGGGGAAGAGACCCAGTACTTC.

In this sample, this clone turned up a few times. The V and J genes are TRBV29-1 and TRBJ2-1; tentative D call: TRBD2 (5 bases). Germline CDR1 reads SQVTM; CDR2 reads ANQGSEA. The CDR3 consists of 10 residues. CDR3: CSKPEGEQFF. As DNA, the CDR3 is TGCAGTAAACCCGAGGGTGAGCAGTTCTTC.

This clone has more than one count but fewer than ten. The rearrangement uses TRBV2 and TRBJ2-1; TRBD2 matches 7 bases. Trimming took 9 bases from V and 6 from J; bases not matched to a gene: 8. CDR3 length: 13 amino acids. In germline, CDR1 is SNHLY, CDR2 FYNNEI. CDR3 region: CASITSATNEQFF. The CDR3 DNA follows: TGTGCCAGTATAACTAGCGCCACCAATGAGCAGTTCTTC.

The chain uses TRBV28 and TRBJ2-5, with D perhaps given as TRBD1 or TRBD2 (5 bases each). The DNA end is a closer match to TRBJ2-7, so the J assignment may be wrong. The germline CDR1 and CDR2 sequences are MDHEN and SYDVKM. This CDR3 is built from 13 residues. This CDR3 reads CASRRGVADEQYF. The CDR3 DNA follows: TGTGCCAGCAGAAGAGGGGTCGCGGACGAGCAGTACTTC.

This clone was recorded a few times. The V and J genes are TRBV29-1 and TRBJ1-2; D remains unclear. V dropped 2 bases and J dropped 4 bases, with 8 bases sitting between them. CDR1 SQVTM and CDR2 ANQGSEA come from the germline V gene. The CDR3 consists of 12 residues. The CDR3 sequence: CSVERDTYGYTF. As DNA, the CDR3 is TGCAGCGTTGAACGTGACACCTATGGCTACACCTTC.

This clone came up a few times. The V call is TRBV14, the J call TRBJ2-1, with 8 bases matching TRBD2. This CDR3 region has 17 residues. Germline V gene sequence: CDR1 SGHDN, CDR2 FVKESK. With V trimmed by 2 bases and J by 4 bases, 10 bases remained unmatched. For the CDR3, the DNA is TGTGCCAGCAGCCAACGTTGGCGGGGGGAAGGATACAATGAGCAGTTCTTC. The encoded protein is CASSQRWRGEGYNEQFF.

Of note for this clone: At the DNA level, this CDR3 is encoded by other sequences in the same sample as well. The chain uses TRBV11-2 and TRBJ2-1; possible D gene TRBD1, 6 bases. Germline CDR1 is SGHAT and CDR2 is FQNNGV. V dropped 4 bases and J dropped 7 bases, with 8 bases sitting between them. This CDR3 region has 12 residues. The chain's CDR3 is CASSSQGNEQFF. As DNA, the CDR3 is TGTGCCAGCAGCTCCCAGGGGAATGAGCAGTTCTTC.

This clone was observed a handful of times. The chain is built from TRBV29-1 and TRBJ2-6; no definite D call. The CDR3 sequence is 14 residues long. The germline CDR1 and CDR2 sequences are SQVTM and ANQGSEA. The V end lost 6 bases, the J end lost 2 bases, and 11 bases lay between the germline ends. The CDR3 reads CSVPSGAGANVLTF. CDR3 DNA: TGCAGCGTGCCCTCTGGGGCTGGGGCCAACGTCCTGACTTTC.

This clone has only a few counts. The chain joins TRBV28 to TRBJ2-7; possible D gene TRBD1, 5 bases. V shed 4 bases and J shed 5 bases, with 12 bases lying between them. Germline values: CDR1 MDHEN, CDR2 SYDVKM. The CDR3 covers 13 residues. Written as DNA, the CDR3 is TGTGCCAGCAGTTATCGGACACCGGACGAGCAGTACTTC. Protein: CASSYRTPDEQYF.

This clone was counted a few times. The chain links TRBV9 to TRBJ1-3; tentatively, D is TRBD1 (5 bases). The CDR3 is 14 residues long. Trimming removed 0 bases at V and 5 bases at J, with 9 bases between. Germline V lookup: CDR1 SGDLS, CDR2 YYNGEE. The CDR3 coding sequence is TGTGCCAGCAGCGTAGAGGCAGGGAGAAACACCATATATTTT. The encoded protein is CASSVEAGRNTIYF.

The CDR3: CSVGVTDSGGPMFF. Here the CDR3 DNA reads TGCAGCGTCGGGGTGACAGACAGCGGGGGGCCTATGTTCTTC. The chain employs TRBV29-1 and TRBJ2-1; 9 bases fit TRBD2. After removal of 6 bases from V and 15 bases from J, the junction contained 18 bases not matched to a gene. Looked up from germline, CDR1 is SQVTM and CDR2 is ANQGSEA. The CDR3 runs to 14 residues.

The chain is built from TRBV30 and TRBJ1-1; D call uncertain. Germline V gene lookup returns CDR1 GTSNPN and CDR2 SVGIG (reference sequence). Trimming took off 1 base at V and 4 bases at J, with 10 bases between the two ends. The CDR3 consists of 13 residues. The CDR3 region has the DNA TGTGCCTGGAGTGCCCTCACGGGCACTGAAGCTTTCTTT. This gives the protein CAWSALTGTEAFF.

The CDR3 reads CSVESGFNEQFF. The CDR3 DNA sequence: TGCAGCGTTGAATCGGGGTTCAATGAGCAGTTCTTC. The genes are TRBV29-1 and TRBJ2-1; possible D gene TRBD2, 5 bases. The CDR3 totals 12 residues. V was clipped by 2 bases and J by 6 bases, with 8 bases between them. Per germline, CDR1 SQVTM and CDR2 ANQGSEA.

The chain recombines TRBV30 with TRBJ2-7; perhaps TRBD2 as D (5 bases). Germline V gene lookup returns CDR1 GTSNPN and CDR2 SVGIG (reference sequence). V lost 3 bases and J lost 0, with 9 bases in between. CDR3 size: 13 residues. CDR3 coding DNA: TGTGCCTGGAGGTTAGGGAGCTCCTACGAGCAGTACTTC. Protein sequence: CAWRLGSSYEQYF.

On this clone: The same CDR3 arises from other DNA sequences in this sample as well. The chain carries TRBV29-1 and TRBJ2-2; possibly TRBD2 for D (5 bases). The CDR3 loop spans 13 amino acids. CDR1 and CDR2 from the germline V gene are SQVTM and ANQGSEA. The V and J ends lost 3 bases and 1 base respectively, with 6 bases between them. CDR3 loop: CSVDRENTGELFF. The CDR3 nucleotides read TGCAGCGTTGATCGGGAGAACACCGGGGAGCTGTTTTTT.